The 29 T cell receptor beta chains presented below share a single source sample, sequenced in a study of shared clonotypes between healthy human individuals. In the naive CD8 group, cells lacked CD45RO and were positively selected for CCR7, so terminally differentiated effector memory CD45RA+ cells were left out. Method: immunoSEQ multiplex PCR; TCRdb's copy keeps in-frame clones and lacks some. The profile shows under 2,000,000 clones, approximately 94% of them singletons. Sample: naive CD8+ T cells sorted from blood. The receptors here all came from a man aged 18 to 29 in good health.

The chain carries TRBV28 and TRBJ2-5, with 8 bases aligning to TRBD1. From germline, CDR1 is MDHEN and CDR2 SYDVKM. The V gene end was trimmed by 2 bases and the J gene end by 0 bases; junction bases not matched to a gene: 5. This CDR3 spans 16 amino acids. The CDR3 DNA reads as TGTGCCAGCAGTTTAACGACAGGGGTGTACCAAGAGACCCAGTACTTC. This translates into CASSLTTGVYQETQYF.

On this clone: The same CDR3 arises from other DNA sequences in this sample as well. V is TRBV6-5 and J is TRBJ2-7; D is perhaps TRBD2 (7 bases). The CDR3 is 13 amino acids. V was shortened by 8 bases and J by 3 bases, with 14 bases between the two germline ends. CDR1 is MNHEY and CDR2 is SVGAGI in the germline V gene. The CDR3 coding sequence is TGTGCCAGCTCCCCCGGGGGGCACTACGAGCAGTACTTC. Amino acid sequence: CASSPGGHYEQYF.

The chain has TRBV5-6 and TRBJ2-5; TRBD2 aligns across 12 bases. The CDR3 is made up of 17 amino acids. With 2 bases clipped from V and 5 bases from J, the junction kept 10 bases outside the gene matches. CDR1 and CDR2 (germline): SGHDT, YYEEEE. The CDR3 coding sequence is TGTGCCAGCAGCTTAGGCCTAGCGGGAGGGGCGGTGGAGACCCAGTACTTC. It yields the protein CASSLGLAGGAVETQYF. Looking up the rest from reference TRBV5-6 and TRBJ2-5 gives the full variable domain: DAGVTQSPTHLIKTRGQQVTLRCSPKSGHDTVSWYQQALGQGPQFIFQYYEEEERQRGNFPDRFSGHQFPNYSSELNVNALLLGDSALYLCASSLGLAGGAVETQYFGPGTRLLVL.

Points on this clone: A read error may produce the germline difference seen at one junction end. This chain uses TRBV7-7 with TRBJ2-1; D gene unclear. Per germline, CDR1 SSHAT and CDR2 FNYEAQ (reference sequence). This CDR3 contains 13 residues. CDR3 coding DNA: TGTGCTAGCAGCTTATCAGAGCACAATGAGCAGTTCTTC. Translation: CASSLSEHNEQFF.

The rearrangement joins TRBV11-2 to TRBJ1-1, with D perhaps matching TRBD1 (6 bases). V was trimmed by 3 bases and J by 1 base, leaving 9 bases between them. Germline values: CDR1 SGHAT, CDR2 FQNNGV. The CDR3 loop spans 14 amino acids. CDR3 amino acids: CASSLQTGNTEAFF. The CDR3 DNA follows: TGTGCCAGCAGCTTGCAGACAGGGAACACTGAAGCTTTCTTT.

V gene TRBV19 combines with J gene TRBJ2-1; 8 bases match TRBD2. The CDR3 extends over 17 amino acids. V gave up 4 bases and J gave up 7 bases; unmatched junction bases: 15. Germline V lookup: CDR1 LNHDA, CDR2 SQIVND (reference sequence). The CDR3 nucleotides are TGTGCCAGTAGTACCGTCGGATGGAGCGGGAGCGGAAATGAGCAGTTCTTC. It encodes CASSTVGWSGSGNEQFF.

As regards this clone: The same CDR3 also results from other DNA sequences found in this sample. This chain uses TRBV6-5 with TRBJ2-5, with TRBD1 as a possible D gene (7 bases). The CDR3 length is 14 residues. Germline V gene data show CDR1 as MNHEY and CDR2 as SVGAGI. V was pared by 1 base and J by 4 bases, with 10 bases between. The CDR3 is CASSYFQGGETQYF. In DNA, the CDR3 is TGTGCCAGCAGTTACTTTCAGGGGGGAGAGACCCAGTACTTC.

This clone has only a few counts. The same CDR3 is also encoded by other DNA sequences in this sample. The gene calls are TRBV5-4 and TRBJ2-7; 7 positions match TRBD1. Germline CDR1 is SGHNT and CDR2 is YYREEE (reference sequence). The CDR3 is made up of 13 amino acids. The junction had 5 bases not matched to a gene; V was cut back by 4 bases and J by 4 bases. The CDR3 DNA sequence: TGTGCCAGCAGCCCCGACAGGGAGTACGAGCAGTACTTC. This encodes CASSPDREYEQYF.

The chain employs TRBV28 and TRBJ2-1, with D possibly being TRBD1 or TRBD2 (5 bases each). The CDR3 extends over 14 amino acids. Trimming took 4 bases from V and 5 from J, leaving 12 bases between them. Germline CDR1 MDHEN, CDR2 SYDVKM. The CDR3 spells CASSSGTEDNEQFF. The CDR3 DNA reads TGTGCCAGCAGTTCCGGGACGGAGGACAATGAGCAGTTCTTC.

On this clone: The sample holds other DNA sequences that translate to the same CDR3. The rearrangement uses TRBV7-9 and TRBJ2-7; tentative D call: TRBD2 (5 bases). This CDR3 has 14 residues. Germline V CDR1 and CDR2: SEHNR, FQNEAQ (reference sequence). V lost 1 base to trimming and J lost 4 bases, with 11 bases between them. The CDR3 nucleotides read TGTGCCAGCAGCTTAGTCGGGGATCCTTACGAGCAGTACTTC. This sequence encodes CASSLVGDPYEQYF.

This chain uses TRBV10-1 with TRBJ2-1, with D hard to call. Looked up from germline, CDR1 is WNHNN and CDR2 is SYGVQD (reference sequence). The CDR3 spans 14 residues. V shed 0 bases and J shed 4 bases, with 7 bases lying between them. This CDR3 reads CASSESSPYNEQFF. The CDR3 nucleotides read TGCGCCAGCAGTGAGTCGTCCCCTTACAATGAGCAGTTCTTC.

The rearrangement uses TRBV6-5 and TRBJ1-5, with 9 positions matching TRBD1. Germline V gene lookup returns CDR1 MNHEY and CDR2 SVGAGI. There are 15 residues in the CDR3. With V trimmed by 6 bases and J by 7 bases, 10 bases remained unmatched. The CDR3 DNA is TGTGCCAGCAGGGCCGGGACAGGGATAGGGCAGCCCCAGCATTTT. It is translated as CASRAGTGIGQPQHF.

The chain has TRBV5-6 and TRBJ1-3; D is undetermined. The CDR3 contains 16 residues. Germline assignment: CDR1 SGHDT and CDR2 YYEEEE. Trimming left V 4 bases short and J 3 bases short, with 17 bases between. For the CDR3, the DNA is TGTGCCAGCAGCCTCCTAACCGAGTTCAGTGGAAACACCATATATTTT. Protein sequence: CASSLLTEFSGNTIYF. Complete variable domain (other parts from reference TRBV5-6 and TRBJ1-3): DAGVTQSPTHLIKTRGQQVTLRCSPKSGHDTVSWYQQALGQGPQFIFQYYEEEERQRGNFPDRFSGHQFPNYSSELNVNALLLGDSALYLCASSLLTEFSGNTIYFGEGSWLTVV.

The chain recombines TRBV2 with TRBJ2-7, with TRBD2 matching 8 bases. Germline loops: CDR1 SNHLY, CDR2 FYNNEI. V dropped 8 bases and J dropped 4; count of bases not matched to a gene: 10. This CDR3 spans 14 amino acids. The CDR3 sequence: CASSLRGGGYEQYF. The CDR3 DNA follows: TGTGCCAGCTCACTTCGGGGGGGCGGGTACGAGCAGTACTTC.

The chain employs TRBV5-6 and TRBJ1-3; TRBD1 is a possible D gene (5 bases). Trimming cost V 0 bases and J 2 bases, with 12 bases left between them. Germline lookup yields CDR1 SGHDT and CDR2 YYEEEE. The CDR3 covers 16 residues. CDR3 loop: CASSLEQEWTGNTIYF. The CDR3 DNA sequence: TGTGCCAGCAGCTTGGAACAGGAGTGGACTGGAAACACCATATATTTT.

The DNA for the CDR3 is TGCGCCAGCAGCTCGTCTTGGATCGAGCGGGGGGAAGCAGATACGCAGTATTTT. Translation gives CASSSSWIERGEADTQYF. The gene calls are TRBV5-1 and TRBJ2-3; 9 nucleotides line up with TRBD2. The germline gives CDR1 SGHRS, CDR2 YFSETQ. V dropped 3 bases and J dropped 4; count of bases not matched to a gene: 15. This CDR3 has 18 residues.

Turning to this clone: Other DNA sequences in this specimen translate into the identical CDR3. V usage is TRBV19 and J usage is TRBJ1-5; D is unclear. The CDR3 covers 14 residues. Per germline, CDR1 LNHDA and CDR2 SQIVND (reference sequence). V lost 0 bases and J 5 bases, leaving 8 bases between the germline ends. CDR3 protein: CASSIDLEDQPQHF. The CDR3 bases are TGTGCCAGTAGTATAGATTTAGAGGATCAGCCCCAGCATTTT.

This chain joins TRBV5-5 and TRBJ2-5; the D gene is possibly TRBD1 (6 bases). This CDR3 comprises 16 residues. Trimming left V 0 bases short and J 3 bases short, with 15 bases between. Germline values: CDR1 SGHKS, CDR2 YYEKEE (reference sequence). The CDR3 DNA reads TGTGCCAGCAGCTTGGGCCCCGGGGCAGGGGAAGAGACCCAGTACTTC. Translating gives CASSLGPGAGEETQYF.

The sample holds one count of this clone. This chain links TRBV5-5 with TRBJ1-1; no clear D gene. V lost 4 bases and J 4 bases, leaving 8 bases between the germline ends. This CDR3 is 12 amino acids long. Germline-derived CDR1 and CDR2 are SGHKS and YYEKEE (reference sequence). The CDR3 here is CASSTIGTEAFF. The CDR3 DNA follows: TGTGCCAGCAGCACGATCGGCACTGAAGCTTTCTTT. The full variable domain, rest sourced from reference TRBV5-5 and TRBJ1-1, is DAGVTQSPTHLIKTRGQQVTLRCSPISGHKSVSWYQQVLGQGPQFIFQYYEKEERGRGNFPDRFSARQFPNYSSELNVNALLLGDSALYLCASSTIGTEAFFGQGTRLTVV.

This chain joins TRBV5-6 and TRBJ2-1, with D uncertain. The CDR3 totals 12 residues. V was pared by 1 base and J by 10 bases, with 9 bases between. Germline values: CDR1 SGHDT, CDR2 YYEEEE. The CDR3 sequence is CASSLSAAEQFF. DNA of the CDR3: TGTGCCAGCAGCTTGTCGGCTGCAGAGCAGTTCTTC.

In this sample, this clone turned up once. The gene calls are TRBV5-4 and TRBJ2-5; TRBD2 is a possible D gene (6 bases). From germline, CDR1 is SGHNT and CDR2 YYREEE (reference sequence). V gave up 5 bases and J gave up 5 bases, with 13 bases separating them. This CDR3 contains 13 residues. The CDR3 bases are TGTGCCAGCAGTATGTGGGGGGAGGAGACCCAGTACTTC. The encoded protein is CASSMWGEETQYF.

With regard to this clone: Other nucleotide sequences in the sample specify the same CDR3. The V gene is TRBV4-3, the J gene TRBJ2-7; TRBD2 aligns across 8 bases. Looked up from germline, CDR1 is LGHNA and CDR2 is YSLEER. V dropped 3 bases and J dropped 2; count of bases not matched to a gene: 3. CDR3 length equals 14 residues. This CDR3 is CASSQGSGTYEQYF. Here the CDR3 DNA reads TGCGCCAGCAGCCAGGGTAGCGGGACCTACGAGCAGTACTTC.

On this clone: The same CDR3 arises from other DNA sequences in this sample as well. The chain links TRBV29-1 to TRBJ2-1; D might be TRBD1 (6 bases). Deletions cut 2 bases from V and 8 bases from J, with 10 bases between. The CDR3 has 12 residues. CDR1 SQVTM and CDR2 ANQGSEA come from the germline V gene. The CDR3 DNA is TGCAGCGTTGAATTAGGGGGAGATGAGCAGTTCTTC. Protein: CSVELGGDEQFF.

The V and J genes are TRBV4-1 and TRBJ2-5; D unresolved. The V gene's germline CDR1 is MGHRA and CDR2 YSYEKL. Trimming cost V 1 base and J 4 bases, with 13 bases left between them. The CDR3 has 15 residues. CDR3 sequence (DNA): TGCGCCAGCAGCCAAGTCTTGGCGGTGGGAGAGACCCAGTACTTC. Translating gives CASSQVLAVGETQYF.

V usage is TRBV5-1 and J usage is TRBJ1-3; 7 nucleotides agree with TRBD1. CDR3 length: 17 amino acids. The germline CDR1 and CDR2 sequences are SGHRS and YFSETQ. V lost 4 bases and J lost 4; bases outside the gene matches: 14. The CDR3 nucleotides are TGCGCCAGCAGCGTTGGATACGGACAGGTGGAAGGAAACACCATATATTTT. Its protein is CASSVGYGQVEGNTIYF.

This chain links TRBV27 with TRBJ2-7, with TRBD1 matching over 8 bases. The V and J ends lost 4 bases and 7 bases, in that order; junction bases with no gene match: 9. The CDR3 is 14 residues long. Germline values: CDR1 MNHEY, CDR2 SMNVEV (reference sequence). Here the CDR3 DNA reads TGTGCCAGCAGTTCGTTACCTACAGGGGGGGAGCAGTACTTC. Translation: CASSSLPTGGEQYF.

CDR3 sequence: CASSIVMRGANVLTF. CDR3 DNA: TGTGCCAGTAGTATAGTGATGCGAGGGGCCAACGTCCTGACTTTC. The genes are TRBV19 and TRBJ2-6, with D unclear. The CDR3 has 15 amino acids. CDR1 is LNHDA, CDR2 SQIVND, per germline (reference sequence). Deletions cut 1 base from V and 4 bases from J, with 8 bases between.

The chain has TRBV10-2 and TRBJ1-6; 7 bases are a match to TRBD1. CDR1 and CDR2 from the germline V gene are WSHSY and SAAADI. The length of the CDR3 is 14 residues. The ends lost 0 bases at V and 13 bases at J; junction bases unmatched: 6. The CDR3 region has the DNA TGCGCCAGCAGTGAGTCCGCCCAGGGGGGGCCCCTCCACTTT. It specifies CASSESAQGGPLHF.

This clone was seen once. V and J are TRBV4-3 and TRBJ2-7; D may be TRBD2 (6 bases). The CDR3 has 15 residues. Trimming shortened V by 5 bases and J by 2 bases, and 16 bases separated the two germline ends. Germline loops: CDR1 LGHNA, CDR2 YSLEER. In nucleotides, the CDR3 is TGCGCCAGCAGCTTCCAGCGGGCTGGCCCCTACGAGCAGTACTTC. Protein sequence: CASSFQRAGPYEQYF.